These 30 T cell receptor beta chains were sequenced from one sample in a study of blood T cell repertoires in COVID-19. Assay used: immunoSEQ multiplex PCR; TCRdb lists only in-frame clones, some missing. The profile shows about 260,000 clones, about 87% of them singletons. The sequenced sample consisted of peripheral blood. All receptors come from a woman between 40 and 55 years old with acute or convalescent COVID-19.

The chain has TRBV2 and TRBJ1-1; D not resolved. This CDR3 has 13 residues. The V end lost 4 bases, the J end lost 0 bases, and 6 bases lay between the germline ends. In germline, CDR1 is SNHLY, CDR2 FYNNEI. CDR3 region: CASSVSMNTEAFF. CDR3 coding DNA: TGTGCCAGCAGTGTAAGCATGAACACTGAAGCTTTCTTT. The full variable domain, in which reference TRBV2 and TRBJ1-1 provide the parts outside the CDR3, is EPEVTQTPSHQVTQMGQEVILRCVPISNHLYFYWYRQILGQKVEFLVSFYNNEISEKSEIFDDQFSVERPDGSNFTLKIRSTKLEDSAMYFCASSVSMNTEAFFGQGTRLTVV.

This chain uses TRBV5-4 with TRBJ2-1; 7 bases line up with TRBD2. The germline gives CDR1 SGHNT, CDR2 YYREEE (reference sequence). The CDR3 runs 18 residues. With 3 bases clipped from V and 3 bases from J, the junction kept 15 bases outside the gene matches. Here the CDR3 DNA reads TGTGCCAGCAGCTCCCAAATCATCAAAGCGGGGCACTACAATGAGCAGTTCTTC. It is translated as CASSSQIIKAGHYNEQFF.

This clone was detected once. The chain combines TRBV6-2 or TRBV6-3 with TRBJ2-7; no reliable D call. This CDR3 is built from 13 residues. V lost 5 bases and J 6 bases, leaving 14 bases between the germline ends. Germline values: CDR1 MNHEY, CDR2 SVGEGT. The CDR3 region is CASSNPDIPEQYV. The CDR3 nucleotides read TGTGCCAGCAGTAACCCCGACATTCCCGAGCAGTACGTC.

V usage is TRBV5-1 and J usage is TRBJ2-1; no firm D call. The germline gives CDR1 SGHRS, CDR2 YFSETQ. Trimming cost V 1 base and J 3 bases, with 5 bases left between them. The CDR3 covers 13 residues. CDR3 DNA sequence: TGCGCCAGCAGCTTGAACGGCTACAATGAGCAGTTCTTC. This codes for CASSLNGYNEQFF.

The CDR3 reads CASSQAGQGVYNEQFF. The CDR3 region has the DNA TGTGCCAGCAGCCAAGCGGGTCAGGGGGTATACAATGAGCAGTTCTTC. The chain carries TRBV4-2 and TRBJ2-1; 7 bases agree with TRBD1. The V gene's germline CDR1 is LGHNA and CDR2 YNFKEQ. V lost 1 base, J lost 4 bases, and 7 bases stayed unmatched. The CDR3 sequence is 16 residues long.

The chain has TRBV6-1 and TRBJ2-2, with 9 bases that match TRBD1. Trimming at V came to 3 bases and at J to 6 bases, leaving 2 bases not matched to a gene. CDR1 is MNHNS, CDR2 SASEGT, per germline. This CDR3 has 14 amino acids. The CDR3: CASSDGTGSGELFF. CDR3 DNA sequence: TGTGCCAGCAGTGACGGGACAGGGTCCGGGGAGCTGTTTTTT.

This chain joins TRBV27 and TRBJ1-1, with 8 bases lining up with TRBD1. The CDR3 has 17 residues. Germline V gene lookup returns CDR1 MNHEY and CDR2 SMNVEV (reference sequence). The V gene end was trimmed by 6 bases and the J gene end by 6 bases; junction bases not matched to a gene: 18. The CDR3 here is CASRQRAQGAQVSEAFF. The DNA for the CDR3 is TGTGCCAGCAGACAACGAGCCCAGGGGGCGCAGGTCTCTGAAGCTTTCTTT.

The V and J genes are TRBV6-6 and TRBJ1-2; maybe TRBD1 (6 bases). The V and J ends lost 0 bases and 5 bases respectively, with 10 bases between them. The germline V gene has CDR1 MNHNY and CDR2 SVGAGI (reference sequence). The CDR3 consists of 14 residues. In DNA form, the CDR3 reads TGTGCCAGCAGTTACTCGGGACAAAAGTATGGCTACACCTTC. Translating gives CASSYSGQKYGYTF.

The J gene is TRBJ2-1, the V gene TRBV11-2; 8 nucleotides align to TRBD2. With 5 bases clipped from V and 0 bases from J, the junction kept 12 bases outside the gene matches. The CDR3 has 18 amino acids. Germline lookup yields CDR1 SGHAT and CDR2 FQNNGV. CDR3 residues: CASSPAGRGASSYNEQFF. As DNA, the CDR3 is TGTGCCAGCAGCCCCGCAGGGCGGGGGGCAAGCTCCTACAATGAGCAGTTCTTC.

As for this clone: Other DNA sequences within the sample encode an identical CDR3. The chain employs TRBV5-1 and TRBJ2-5; TRBD1 agrees at 9 bases. From germline, CDR1 is SGHRS and CDR2 YFSETQ. There are 14 residues in the CDR3. Trimming at V came to 3 bases and at J to 5 bases, leaving 5 bases not matched to a gene. The CDR3 DNA sequence: TGCGCCAGCAGCTCTAGACAGGGGGAGGAGACCCAGTACTTC. Translating it yields CASSSRQGEETQYF.

The rearrangement joins TRBV5-6 to TRBJ1-1; D is perhaps TRBD1 (6 bases). V was cut by 2 bases and J by 5 bases, with 13 bases left in between. The CDR3 length is 14 residues. Germline lookup yields CDR1 SGHDT and CDR2 YYEEEE. The DNA of the CDR3 is TGTGCCAGCAGCTTAGTTCCAGGGGTGACTGAAGCTTTCTTT. Its translation is CASSLVPGVTEAFF.

The rearrangement joins TRBV10-3 to TRBJ1-5; TRBD1 matches at 10 bases. Germline CDR1 and CDR2: ENHRY and SYGVKD. The V gene end was trimmed by 4 bases and the J gene end by 0 bases; junction bases not matched to a gene: 9. The CDR3 has 18 amino acids. The DNA for the CDR3 is TGTGCCATCAGTGTGGGACCCGGGACAGGGGTTAGCAATCAGCCCCAGCATTTT. Residues: CAISVGPGTGVSNQPQHF.

This rearrangement joins TRBV19 to TRBJ2-2; D remains unclear. Germline V gene lookup returns CDR1 LNHDA and CDR2 SQIVND (reference sequence). The CDR3 spans 15 residues. The V and J ends lost 0 bases and 5 bases respectively, with 10 bases between them. CDR3 sequence (DNA): TGTGCCAGTAGTATAGATCTGGGCAGGACCGGGGAGCTGTTTTTT. Its protein is CASSIDLGRTGELFF.

The chain links TRBV7-2 to TRBJ1-2; the match to TRBD1 covers 7 bases. The germline V gene has CDR1 SGHTA and CDR2 FQGNSA. The CDR3 consists of 14 residues. The J segment lost 8 bases and the V segment lost 5 bases, leaving 11 bases of the junction unmatched. CDR3 nucleotide sequence: TGTGCCAGCAGCAACGTAAGGGGGCGCGGAGGCTACACCTTC. It is translated as CASSNVRGRGGYTF.

The V call is TRBV14, the J call TRBJ2-5; possible D gene TRBD2, 5 bases. V lost 3 bases to trimming and J lost 4 bases, with 15 bases between them. This CDR3 contains 15 residues. CDR1 and CDR2 (germline): SGHDN, FVKESK. The CDR3 region has the DNA TGTGCCAGCAGCCAGGTCAGAGGGTGGGGAGAGACCCAGTACTTC. It translates to CASSQVRGWGETQYF.

V is TRBV21-1 and J is TRBJ1-4; the table gives TRBD1 as D, unverified against the DNA. TRBV21-1 is assigned pseudogene status. The CDR3 sequence is 16 residues long. CDR3 DNA: TGTGCCAGCAGCTCCGACGGTCGCAGGGGCCATGAAAAACTGTTTTTT. Encoded protein: CASSSDGRRGHEKLFF.

The chain has TRBV29-1 and TRBJ2-1; 12 bases fit TRBD2. The CDR3 has 20 amino acids. The J segment lost 0 bases and the V segment lost 5 bases, leaving 17 bases of the junction unmatched. Germline CDR1 reads SQVTM; CDR2 reads ANQGSEA. The CDR3 is CSVLRSSGTSGSSSYNEQFF. The DNA for the CDR3 is TGCAGCGTTTTAAGGTCGTCCGGGACTAGCGGGTCCAGCTCCTACAATGAGCAGTTCTTC.

This rearrangement joins TRBV30 to TRBJ1-1, with a weak D call TRBD1 (5 bases). This CDR3 has 13 amino acids. The germline V and J ends were trimmed by 4 bases and 1 base, with 10 bases remaining between them. CDR1 GTSNPN and CDR2 SVGIG come from the germline V gene (reference sequence). The DNA of the CDR3 is TGTGCCTGGAAAGGGGCACCGAACACTGAAGCTTTCTTT. It specifies CAWKGAPNTEAFF.

This clone was seen a single time. This chain links TRBV6-5 with TRBJ2-1; TRBD2 might be the D (5 bases). Germline-derived CDR1 and CDR2 are MNHEY and SVGAGI. The CDR3 runs 12 residues. CDR3 sequence: CAQGSSYNEQFF. The CDR3 region has the DNA TGTGCTCAAGGGAGCTCCTACAATGAGCAGTTCTTC.

The gene calls are TRBV9 and TRBJ2-2; TRBD2 aligns across 7 bases. The germline CDR1 and CDR2 sequences are SGDLS and YYNGEE. Trimming removed 4 bases from V and 2 bases from J; junction bases left unmatched: 2. This CDR3 has 14 amino acids. CDR3 residues: CASSRDYNTGELFF. The DNA for the CDR3 is TGTGCCAGCAGCAGGGACTACAACACCGGGGAGCTGTTTTTT.

The chain recombines TRBV7-3 with TRBJ2-2, with D perhaps matching TRBD2 (5 bases). There are 16 residues in the CDR3. Trimming left V 5 bases short and J 2 bases short, with 15 bases between. Germline CDR1 SGHTA, CDR2 FQGTGA. CDR3 DNA sequence: TGTGCCAGCAGCCCCCAAGGCGGGTCCAACACCGGGGAGCTGTTTTTT. Its protein product is CASSPQGGSNTGELFF.

Concerning this clone itself: One end of the junction does not line up with germline, which may come from a read error. This chain joins TRBV12-3 or TRBV12-4 and TRBJ1-2; the match to TRBD1 covers 9 bases. There are 10 residues in the CDR3. The DNA of the CDR3 is TGTGCCAGCAACAGGGGGCGTCTTGCCTTC. Encoded protein: CASNRGRLAF.

CDR3 region: CASGSFERTEQFF. The DNA for the CDR3 is TGTGCTAGTGGTTCCTTTGAGCGGACTGAGCAGTTCTTC. The genes are TRBV12-5 and TRBJ2-1, with D possibly TRBD2 on 5 matching bases. V dropped 4 bases and J dropped 9 bases, with 13 bases sitting between them. The V gene's germline CDR1 is LGHNT and CDR2 FRNRAP. The CDR3 loop spans 13 amino acids.

This clone occurred a few times. The gene calls are TRBV11-2 and TRBJ1-2, with no clear D. V lost 1 base and J 6 bases, leaving 15 bases between the germline ends. The CDR3 runs to 15 residues. Germline CDR1 SGHAT, CDR2 FQNNGV. The chain's CDR3 is CASSLADSCPHGYTF. The CDR3 DNA sequence: TGTGCCAGCAGCTTAGCGGACTCATGCCCCCATGGCTACACCTTC.

The rearrangement joins TRBV11-2 to TRBJ2-1; possibly TRBD1 for D (6 bases). The CDR3 length is 16 residues. With 3 bases removed from V and 4 bases from J, the gap between germline ends came to 16 bases. Per the germline V gene, CDR1 is SGHAT and CDR2 is FQNNGV. CDR3 nucleotide sequence: TGTGCCAGCAGCTTCCCAACAGGGATACCTTACAATGAGCAGTTCTTC. Its protein product is CASSFPTGIPYNEQFF. Full variable domain (missing parts from reference TRBV11-2 and TRBJ2-1): EAGVAQSPRYKIIEKRQSVAFWCNPISGHATLYWYQQILGQGPKLLIQFQNNGVVDDSQLPKDRFSAERLKGVDSTLKIQPAKLEDSAVYLCASSFPTGIPYNEQFFGPGTRLTVL.

The chain is built from TRBV10-3 and TRBJ2-3; TRBD1 is a possible D gene (5 bases). CDR3 size: 15 residues. Germline V gene data show CDR1 as ENHRY and CDR2 as SYGVKD. V was shortened by 7 bases and J by 0 bases, with 14 bases between the two germline ends. The CDR3 loop is CAIKRKGESTDTQYF. Written as DNA, the CDR3 is TGTGCCATCAAAAGGAAAGGGGAAAGCACAGATACGCAGTATTTT.

This clone was seen a single time. The CDR3 sequence is CASSLGRQSTEAFF. As DNA, the CDR3 is TGTGCCAGCAGCTTGGGGAGGCAAAGCACTGAAGCTTTCTTT. The chain links TRBV7-2 to TRBJ1-1; D is ambiguous. V gave up 3 bases and J gave up 4 bases, with 12 bases separating them. The CDR3 is made up of 14 amino acids. The V gene's germline CDR1 is SGHTA and CDR2 FQGNSA. The full variable domain, with the rest looked up from reference TRBV7-2 and TRBJ1-1, is GAGVSQSPSNKVTEKGKDVELRCDPISGHTALYWYRQSLGQGLEFLIYFQGNSAPDKSGLPSDRFSAERTGGSVSTLTIQRTQQEDSAVYLCASSLGRQSTEAFFGQGTRLTVV.

The gene calls are TRBV9 and TRBJ1-2; D is unresolved. CDR1 and CDR2 from the germline V gene are SGDLS and YYNGEE. CDR3 length: 14 residues. V was trimmed by 3 bases and J by 5 bases, leaving 14 bases between them. The CDR3 protein is CASSGSGSGYGYTF. CDR3 coding DNA: TGTGCCAGCAGCGGGAGTGGTTCGGGTTATGGCTACACCTTC. The full variable domain, with the rest looked up from reference TRBV9 and TRBJ1-2, is DSGVTQTPKHLITATGQRVTLRCSPRSGDLSVYWYQQSLDQGLQFLIQYYNGEERAKGNILERFSAQQFPDLHSELNLSSLELGDSALYFCASSGSGSGYGYTFGSGTRLTVV.

The chain links TRBV30 to TRBJ2-1, with TRBD2 matching over 10 bases. With V trimmed by 6 bases and J by 12 bases, 11 bases remained unmatched. This CDR3 contains 13 residues. Germline values: CDR1 GTSNPN, CDR2 SVGIG (reference sequence). CDR3 in amino acids: CACGGSGGPWQFF. CDR3 nucleotides: TGTGCCTGTGGGGGTAGCGGGGGGCCGTGGCAGTTCTTC.

This clone was detected only once. This chain links TRBV3-1 (or the pseudogene TRBV3-2) with TRBJ1-1; tentative D call: TRBD1 (5 bases). This CDR3 is 14 amino acids long. The V end was cut by 4 bases, the J end by 0 bases, with 9 bases between. Germline assignment: CDR1 LGHDT and CDR2 YNNKEL (reference sequence). The CDR3 DNA follows: TGTGCCAGCAGCCCCTTAGGGGTGAACACTGAAGCTTTCTTT. Protein: CASSPLGVNTEAFF.